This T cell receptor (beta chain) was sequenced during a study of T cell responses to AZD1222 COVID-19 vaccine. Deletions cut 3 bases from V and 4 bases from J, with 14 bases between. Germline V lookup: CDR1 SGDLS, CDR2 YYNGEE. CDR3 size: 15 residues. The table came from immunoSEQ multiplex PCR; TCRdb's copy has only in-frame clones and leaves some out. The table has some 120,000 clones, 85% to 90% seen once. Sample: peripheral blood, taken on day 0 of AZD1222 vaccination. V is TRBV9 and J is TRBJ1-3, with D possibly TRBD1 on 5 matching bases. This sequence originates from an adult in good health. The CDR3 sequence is CASSASGGVGNTIYF. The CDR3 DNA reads TGTGCCAGCAGCGCCAGTGGGGGAGTGGGAAACACCATATATTTT.